Below, 7 T cell receptor beta chains from the same sample are listed, as sequenced in a study of T-cell reconstitution after alpha-beta-depleted transplantation in children (dated by TCRdb to the mid-2010s). The library was built by means of PCR. The sequencer listed for this sample is Illumina HiSeq 2500. TCR libraries were prepared with molecular barcoding, using unique molecular identifiers to normalize TCRbeta repertoire quantification. In-frame beta chains were kept once TCRdb had trimmed the public reads at Q25 with fastp and called clones with MiXCR. Every entry covers one CDR3 protein and lists the most common genes and DNA from its rows. The sample has approximately 210,000 distinct CDR3 sequences on record, roughly 15% of them singletons. Jointly, the top ten make up less than 15% of the sample. Sample: PBMCs from the stem cell graft donor, taken from the stem cell graft. The receptors come from a human donor who donated a stem cell graft to a child with acute lymphoblastic leukemia.

The J gene is TRBJ2-5, the V gene TRBV4-1; 7 bases match TRBD2. Germline-derived CDR1 and CDR2 are MGHRA and YSYEKL. The CDR3 consists of 15 residues. V lost 11 bases and J lost 2; bases outside the gene matches: 14. CDR3 sequence: CAAKKTLAVQETQYF. CDR3 coding DNA: TGCGCCGCGAAGAAGACCCTAGCGGTTCAAGAGACCCAGTACTTC.

V and J are TRBV10-3 and TRBJ1-6, with D maybe TRBD1 (5 bases). The CDR3 runs to 15 residues. V lost 3 bases, J lost 6 bases, and 12 bases lay in between. Germline CDR1 and CDR2: ENHRY and SYGVKD. CDR3 sequence reads: CAISDPQGPNSPLHF. In nucleotides, the CDR3 is TGTGCCATCAGTGACCCCCAGGGCCCTAATTCACCCCTCCACTTT.

The chain links TRBV11-3 to TRBJ1-1, with 7 bases that match TRBD1. Germline assignment: CDR1 SGHNT and CDR2 YENEEA. The CDR3 is 14 residues long. The junction had 4 bases not matched to a gene; V was cut back by 5 bases and J by 1 base. CDR3 in DNA: TGTGCCAGCAGCACACGACAGGGGAACACTGAAGCTTTCTTT. It yields the protein CASSTRQGNTEAFF.

This clonotype was seen a handful of times. The CDR3 is CASSPTPGASGANVLTF. The CDR3 DNA reads TGTGCCAGCAGCCCAACCCCAGGGGCCTCTGGGGCCAACGTCCTGACTTTC. The chain has TRBV7-2 and TRBJ2-6; tentative D call: TRBD1 (6 bases). CDR1 SGHTA and CDR2 FQGNSA come from the germline V gene. Trimming shortened V by 5 bases and J by 0 bases, and 14 bases separated the two germline ends. The CDR3 is 17 residues long.

This clonotype was counted at least ten times. The chain uses TRBV2 and TRBJ2-7, with 7 bases matching TRBD1. The CDR3 length is 13 residues. CDR1 and CDR2 from the germline V gene are SNHLY and FYNNEI. With V trimmed by 7 bases and J by 2 bases, 5 bases remained unmatched. This chain's CDR3 is CASTPDRAYEQYF. CDR3 sequence (DNA): TGTGCCAGCACCCCCGACAGGGCCTACGAGCAGTACTTC.

In its sample, this clonotype was seen many times. The rearrangement joins TRBV20-1 to TRBJ2-2; D is possibly TRBD2 (5 bases). The CDR3 covers 15 residues. Germline values: CDR1 DFQATT, CDR2 SNEGSKA (reference sequence). Trimming shortened V by 0 bases and J by 4 bases, and 12 bases separated the two germline ends. CDR3 coding DNA: TGCAGTGCTAGAGATTCACGGGAACCCACCGGGGAGCTGTTTTTT. This encodes CSARDSREPTGELFF.

V usage is TRBV19 and J usage is TRBJ2-5; D gene uncertain. V lost 4 bases, J lost 5 bases, and 8 bases lay in between. Germline V gene data show CDR1 as LNHDA and CDR2 as SQIVND (reference sequence). This CDR3 comprises 12 residues. CDR3 residues: CASSSNGETQYF. In DNA form, the CDR3 reads TGTGCCAGTAGTAGCAACGGGGAGACCCAGTACTTC.